The 32 T cell receptor beta chains given below trace back to one sample, sequenced in a study of blood T cell repertoires in COVID-19. Some clones are missing from TCRdb's copy, which holds only in-frame ones; the method was immunoSEQ multiplex PCR. The sample includes 190,000 or so clones, about nine tenths of them seen just once. Sequencing input: PBMCs or T cells enriched from blood (not recorded which). The receptors come from a man between 18 and 29 years old with acute COVID-19.

V usage is TRBV9 and J usage is TRBJ1-1, with TRBD1 as a possible D gene (5 bases). Trimming left V 3 bases short and J 0 bases short, with 12 bases between. In germline, CDR1 is SGDLS, CDR2 YYNGEE. CDR3 length equals 15 residues. In DNA form, the CDR3 reads TGTGCCAGCAGCGCCGACAGTTTCATGAACACTGAAGCTTTCTTT. Protein: CASSADSFMNTEAFF.

The V and J genes are TRBV28 and TRBJ2-7; 9 bases are a match to TRBD1. The J segment lost 1 base and the V segment lost 5 bases, leaving 9 bases of the junction unmatched. This CDR3 is 16 amino acids long. Germline V gene data show CDR1 as MDHEN and CDR2 as SYDVKM. The CDR3 region is CASSGNTGGRSYEQYF. Here the CDR3 DNA reads TGTGCCAGCAGTGGAAACACAGGGGGCAGGTCCTACGAGCAGTACTTC.

V gene TRBV19 combines with J gene TRBJ2-1, with 8 positions matching TRBD2. Germline loops: CDR1 LNHDA, CDR2 SQIVND (reference sequence). The CDR3 consists of 15 residues. The J segment lost 8 bases and the V segment lost 5 bases, leaving 11 bases of the junction unmatched. This CDR3 is CASSQPSGRGDEQFF. Here the CDR3 DNA reads TGTGCCAGTAGTCAACCAAGCGGGAGAGGGGATGAGCAGTTCTTC.

The gene calls are TRBV28 and TRBJ2-4; D may be TRBD2 (6 bases). Germline V CDR1 and CDR2: MDHEN, SYDVKM. V lost 3 bases and J lost 5, with 23 bases in between. This CDR3 region has 18 residues. This CDR3 reads CASSFHYQAGSGQNIQYF. The CDR3 coding sequence is TGTGCCAGCAGTTTTCACTACCAGGCAGGGAGCGGGCAAAACATTCAGTACTTC. The variable domain in full, with the rest retrieved from reference TRBV28 and TRBJ2-4, is DVKVTQSSRYLVKRTGEKVFLECVQDMDHENMFWYRQDPGLGLRLIYFSYDVKMKEKGDIPEGYSVSREKKERFSLILESASTNQTSMYLCASSFHYQAGSGQNIQYFGAGTRLSVL.

This chain uses TRBV6-1 with TRBJ2-1; 7 bases match TRBD2. Germline CDR1 MNHNS, CDR2 SASEGT. With V trimmed by 3 bases and J by 1 base, 6 bases remained unmatched. The CDR3 spans 16 residues. In DNA form, the CDR3 reads TGTGCCAGCAGTGAGGACGGCGGGGGATCCTACAATGAGCAGTTCTTC. Encoded protein: CASSEDGGGSYNEQFF.

This rearrangement joins TRBV27 to TRBJ2-2; 7 nucleotides align to TRBD1. The junction had 8 bases not matched to a gene; V was cut back by 4 bases and J by 0 bases. CDR1 MNHEY and CDR2 SMNVEV come from the germline V gene (reference sequence). The CDR3 has 17 residues. CDR3 coding DNA: TGTGCCAGCAGTTACACTCGGGACAGCGCGAACACCGGGGAGCTGTTTTTT. This gives the protein CASSYTRDSANTGELFF.

V gene TRBV28 combines with J gene TRBJ2-7; a possible D gene is TRBD1 (5 bases). V dropped 7 bases and J dropped 4 bases, with 35 bases sitting between them. This CDR3 spans 20 amino acids. Germline V gene sequence: CDR1 MDHEN, CDR2 SYDVKM. CDR3 in DNA: TGTGCCAGCAAGTTTGGGCCCCCCGGGCCAGGGCCATCCGTGGTGTACGAGCAGTACTTC. Encoded protein: CASKFGPPGPGPSVVYEQYF.

V gene TRBV28 combines with J gene TRBJ2-7, with D possibly TRBD1 on 5 matching bases. CDR1 is MDHEN, CDR2 SYDVKM, per germline. This CDR3 comprises 14 residues. The V end was cut by 7 bases, the J end by 2 bases, with 15 bases between. The CDR3 is CASTRDSPPYEQYF. The DNA of the CDR3 is TGTGCCAGCACCAGAGACAGCCCCCCCTACGAGCAGTACTTC.

The chain recombines TRBV11-3 with TRBJ2-1; 10 bases map to TRBD2. The V gene end was trimmed by 4 bases and the J gene end by 8 bases; junction bases not matched to a gene: 11. This CDR3 is built from 16 residues. In germline, CDR1 is SGHNT, CDR2 YENEEA. CDR3 region: CASSSPLSGRADEQFF. In nucleotides, the CDR3 is TGTGCCAGCAGCTCCCCCCTGAGCGGGAGGGCGGATGAGCAGTTCTTC.

The chain joins TRBV18 to TRBJ1-4, with TRBD1 as a possible D gene (5 bases). Germline V gene sequence: CDR1 KGHSH, CDR2 LQKENI. Trimming stripped 1 base from V and 3 bases from J, with 9 bases between. The CDR3 is made up of 15 amino acids. The DNA for the CDR3 is TGTGCCAGCTCACCACGCGACAGCGCTAATGAAAAACTGTTTTTT. Translating gives CASSPRDSANEKLFF.

Only one count was recorded for this clone. The chain combines TRBV5-4 with TRBJ2-7, with TRBD2 matching 8 bases. Trimming took 4 bases from V and 1 from J; bases not matched to a gene: 7. The CDR3 has 15 residues. Germline lookup yields CDR1 SGHNT and CDR2 YYREEE (reference sequence). The CDR3 protein is CASSDKAGVSYEQYF. The CDR3 region has the DNA TGTGCCAGCAGCGATAAAGCGGGAGTTTCCTACGAGCAGTACTTC.

This clone has a count of ten or more. The chain recombines TRBV2 with TRBJ2-2; 7 nucleotides line up with TRBD2. Trimming at V came to 7 bases and at J to 1 base, leaving 6 bases not matched to a gene. Germline V gene lookup returns CDR1 SNHLY and CDR2 FYNNEI. The CDR3 consists of 15 residues. This chain's CDR3 is CASNGAGMNTGELFF. The CDR3 nucleotides are TGTGCCAGCAACGGAGCGGGAATGAACACCGGGGAGCTGTTTTTT. The full variable domain, in which reference TRBV2 and TRBJ2-2 provide the parts outside the CDR3, is EPEVTQTPSHQVTQMGQEVILRCVPISNHLYFYWYRQILGQKVEFLVSFYNNEISEKSEIFDDQFSVERPDGSNFTLKIRSTKLEDSAMYFCASNGAGMNTGELFFGEGSRLTVL.

This chain uses TRBV5-4 with TRBJ1-2; 10 positions match TRBD1. The CDR3 length is 16 residues. The V gene end was trimmed by 0 bases and the J gene end by 5 bases; junction bases not matched to a gene: 7. The germline gives CDR1 SGHNT, CDR2 YYREEE (reference sequence). CDR3 sequence reads: CASSLDYRDRGYGYTF. Here the CDR3 DNA reads TGTGCCAGCAGCTTGGATTACCGGGACAGGGGTTATGGCTACACCTTC. The variable domain in full, with the rest retrieved from reference TRBV5-4 and TRBJ1-2, is ETGVTQSPTHLIKTRGQQVTLRCSSQSGHNTVSWYQQALGQGPQFIFQYYREEENGRGNFPPRFSGLQFPNYSSELNVNALELDDSALYLCASSLDYRDRGYGYTFGSGTRLTVV.

The CDR3 sequence is CASSLGPGQGGEQFF. CDR3 bases: TGTGCCAGCAGCTTAGGACCGGGACAGGGTGGTGAGCAGTTCTTC. V usage is TRBV9 and J usage is TRBJ2-1; 9 nucleotides align to TRBD1. The V and J ends lost 4 bases and 9 bases, in that order; junction bases with no gene match: 11. The V gene's germline CDR1 is SGDLS and CDR2 YYNGEE. The CDR3 spans 15 residues.

This clone has more than one count but fewer than ten. The gene calls are TRBV9 and TRBJ2-1, with unresolved D. V was shortened by 3 bases and J by 6 bases, with 7 bases between the two germline ends. CDR3 length equals 12 residues. The germline V gene encodes CDR1 SGDLS and CDR2 YYNGEE. The CDR3: CASSALSNEQFF. CDR3 nucleotides: TGTGCCAGCAGCGCGCTGAGCAATGAGCAGTTCTTC.

The gene calls are TRBV9 and TRBJ2-1; the match to TRBD2 covers 7 bases. J lost 4 bases, V lost 0 bases, and 4 bases had no gene match. This CDR3 has 15 amino acids. The germline CDR1 and CDR2 sequences are SGDLS and YYNGEE. The CDR3 loop reads CASSVERDLYNEQFF. CDR3 nucleotides: TGTGCCAGCAGCGTAGAGCGGGACCTTTACAATGAGCAGTTCTTC.

J is TRBJ2-2 and V is TRBV5-1; 11 nucleotides line up with TRBD2. V was pared by 4 bases and J by 5 bases, with 4 bases of the junction left unmatched. The CDR3 contains 15 residues. Germline CDR1 reads SGHRS; CDR2 reads YFSETQ. For the CDR3, the DNA is TGCGCCAGCAGCCAGACTAGCGGGGTGACCGGGGAGCTGTTTTTT. This encodes CASSQTSGVTGELFF.

This chain connects TRBV15 to TRBJ1-2; a weak D match, TRBD1 (5 bases). CDR1 is LNHNV and CDR2 is YYDKDF in the germline V gene (reference sequence). The CDR3 length is 17 residues. V lost 0 bases and J lost 2, with 16 bases in between. In DNA form, the CDR3 reads TGTGCCACCAGCAGAGATCGCGGGACCCCGGACAACTATGGCTACACCTTC. It is translated as CATSRDRGTPDNYGYTF.

The chain links TRBV4-1 to TRBJ2-1; possibly TRBD2 for D (6 bases). This CDR3 has 14 amino acids. Trimming removed 6 bases from V and 2 bases from J, with 11 bases in between. Germline assignment: CDR1 MGHRA and CDR2 YSYEKL. The DNA for the CDR3 is TGCGCCAGCAGTCCTAGCGTAGCCTACAATGAGCAGTTCTTC. Translation gives CASSPSVAYNEQFF.

CDR3 residues: CASSLDRKGAGNEQFF. CDR3 in DNA: TGTGCCAGCAGCTTAGATCGCAAGGGGGCGGGAAATGAGCAGTTCTTC. V usage is TRBV11-2 and J usage is TRBJ2-1; weak D call: TRBD1 (7 bases). Germline V gives CDR1 SGHAT, CDR2 FQNNGV. Deletions cut 0 bases from V and 7 bases from J, with 16 bases between. This CDR3 is 16 amino acids long.

This chain connects TRBV2 to TRBJ1-4; D unresolved. The CDR3 has 10 amino acids. The V gene lost 8 bases and the J gene lost 13 bases, with 11 bases spanning the gap. CDR1 and CDR2 from the germline V gene are SNHLY and FYNNEI. CDR3 nucleotide sequence: TGTGCCAGCCACAACGGGGTACTGTTTTTT. This gives the protein CASHNGVLFF.

This chain connects TRBV28 to TRBJ1-5; D is undetermined. Trimming left V 8 bases short and J 0 bases short, with 8 bases between. Germline V gene data show CDR1 as MDHEN and CDR2 as SYDVKM. The CDR3 contains 13 residues. CDR3 bases: TGTGCCAGCCATGACACTAGCAATCAGCCCCAGCATTTT. This translates into CASHDTSNQPQHF.

The chain recombines TRBV14 with TRBJ1-2, with unresolved D. Germline CDR1 and CDR2: SGHDN and FVKESK. The germline V and J ends were trimmed by 5 bases and 4 bases, with 17 bases remaining between them. This CDR3 region has 15 residues. CDR3 region: CASSSVASGSYGYTF. The CDR3, as DNA: TGTGCCAGCAGCTCTGTGGCGAGCGGTAGCTATGGCTACACCTTC.

As DNA, the CDR3 is TGTGCCTGGAGTGCCGGACAGGGAATTAATGAAGCTTTCTTT. Protein product: CAWSAGQGINEAFF. V and J are TRBV30 and TRBJ1-1; TRBD1 matches at 8 bases. Germline V lookup: CDR1 GTSNPN, CDR2 SVGIG (reference sequence). The J segment lost 7 bases and the V segment lost 1 base, leaving 8 bases of the junction unmatched. This CDR3 contains 14 residues.

CDR3 loop: CASSLASTGESAEQYF. CDR3 DNA sequence: TGTGCCAGCAGCTTAGCCTCTACCGGGGAATCAGCCGAGCAGTACTTC. J is TRBJ2-7 and V is TRBV7-9; a weak D match, TRBD2 (5 bases). Deletions cut 0 bases from V and 6 bases from J, with 18 bases between. Looked up from germline, CDR1 is SEHNR and CDR2 is FQNEAQ (reference sequence). CDR3 length equals 16 residues.

On this clone itself: Sequence at one end of the junction differs from germline and may be a read error. This chain connects TRBV2 to TRBJ2-7; 7 bases line up with TRBD1. CDR1 is SNHLY and CDR2 is FYNNEI in the germline V gene. The CDR3 extends over 12 amino acids. CDR3 residues: CASSGDSLAPFF. The CDR3 DNA is TGTGCCAGCAGTGGGGACAGTTTAGCCCCCTTCTTC.

This clone came up a few times. V is TRBV28 and J is TRBJ1-2; 9 bases match TRBD1. This CDR3 is 14 amino acids long. Trimming at V came to 4 bases and at J to 5 bases, leaving 5 bases not matched to a gene. Per the germline V gene, CDR1 is MDHEN and CDR2 is SYDVKM. The CDR3 sequence is CASSSGTGLYGYTF. The CDR3 DNA is TGTGCCAGCAGTTCCGGGACAGGGCTATATGGCTACACCTTC.

This chain uses TRBV5-6 with TRBJ2-1; 12 bases agree with TRBD2. CDR3 size: 18 residues. The V gene end was trimmed by 0 bases and the J gene end by 4 bases; junction bases not matched to a gene: 8. Germline V lookup: CDR1 SGHDT, CDR2 YYEEEE. The CDR3 region is CASSLEVLAGGRYNEQFF. CDR3 DNA: TGTGCCAGCAGCTTGGAGGTACTAGCGGGAGGAAGGTACAATGAGCAGTTCTTC.

The V and J genes are TRBV19 and TRBJ2-1; 8 bases agree with TRBD2. CDR1 is LNHDA and CDR2 is SQIVND in the germline V gene (reference sequence). The CDR3 contains 16 residues. V was clipped by 3 bases and J by 2 bases; unmatched bases: 6. The CDR3, as DNA: TGTGCCAGTAGTATTTATGCGGGGGGACCCTACAATGAGCAGTTCTTC. This sequence encodes CASSIYAGGPYNEQFF.

The chain links TRBV7-2 to TRBJ2-2; D may be TRBD1 (6 bases). V was shortened by 5 bases and J by 4 bases, with 11 bases between the two germline ends. Germline loops: CDR1 SGHTA, CDR2 FQGNSA. The CDR3 has 14 amino acids. The CDR3 DNA follows: TGTGCCAGCAGCGGGGGACACCTCACCGGGGAGCTGTTTTTT. Translated, it gives CASSGGHLTGELFF.

This chain links TRBV28 with TRBJ1-1; 10 bases agree with TRBD1. Germline CDR1 reads MDHEN; CDR2 reads SYDVKM. This CDR3 spans 14 amino acids. Trimming cost V 6 bases and J 4 bases; bases outside gene matches: 5. CDR3 loop: CASRGQGRSTEAFF. The CDR3 DNA reads TGTGCCAGCAGGGGACAGGGGCGTAGCACTGAAGCTTTCTTT.

The chain recombines TRBV24-1 with TRBJ2-5, with a possible D match to TRBD2 (5 bases). CDR1 is KGHDR and CDR2 is SFDVKD in the germline V gene. V lost 12 bases and J 5 bases, leaving 18 bases between the germline ends. The CDR3 is made up of 13 amino acids. The CDR3 protein is CASAGAPAETQYF. The CDR3 DNA is TGTGCCTCCGCGGGTGCGCCCGCGGAGACCCAGTACTTC.